A selection of T cell receptor beta chains follows, all from one sample in a study of a mutant IDH1 vaccine in newly diagnosed glioma. For these receptors, no antigen is known. TCRdb's table, derived via immunoSEQ multiplex PCR, lists solely in-frame clones and lacks some. Of under 35,000 clones listed, around 89% are singletons. The sequenced sample was PBMCs, obtained from a glioma patient whose treatment included an IDH1 peptide vaccine. Source of these receptors: a man aged 18 to 35 with glioma. Both conserved end residues are part of each CDR3. The D gene is left open where the match is weak. Clone size is given for some rows only: seen once, a few or many times, or a class if the clone is expanded.

TRBJ2-2	.	.	TRBV7-7	TGTGCTAGCAGCTTAGAGGCGGGGATCGGGGCCGGGGAGCTGTTTTTT	CASSLEAGIGAGELFF
TRBJ1-3	.	.	TRBV5-1	TGCGCCAGCAGCGCAGGGATCTCTGGAAACACCATATATTTT	CASSAGISGNTIYF
TRBJ1-1	TRBD1	.	TRBV5-1	TGCGCCAGCAGCTTGGCTGGCTCGCTTAGACAGGGCACTGAAGCTTTCTTT	CASSLAGSLRQGTEAFF
TRBJ1-4	TRBD1	.	TRBV10-1	TGCGCCAGCAGCCACAGGGGTGATGGGACTAATGAAAAACTGTTTTTT	CASSHRGDGTNEKLFF
TRBJ2-1	TRBD2	once	TRBV4-1	TGCGCCAGCAGCCGAGATCCCCCCGGGACTACCTACAATGAGCAGTTCTTC	CASSRDPPGTTYNEQFF
TRBJ1-1	.	.	TRBV2	TGTGCCAGCACGTGGGCCGGAGGGGACACTGAAGCTTTCTTT	CASTWAGGDTEAFF
TRBJ2-7	TRBD2	.	TRBV30	TGTGCCTGGAGGGAACAGGGACTAGCGGGACTATACGAGCAGTACTTC	CAWREQGLAGLYEQYF
TRBJ2-7	.	once	TRBV5-4	TGTGCCAGCAGCTTGGCCGTGGGTGGTGGGGCAGGTATCTACGAGCAGTACTTC	CASSLAVGGGAGIYEQYF
TRBJ1-5	TRBD1	.	TRBV19	TGTGCCAGTAGTTCCGGACAGGGACATCAGCCCCAGCATTTT	CASSSGQGHQPQHF
TRBJ1-1	TRBD1	.	TRBV11-2	TGTGCCAGCAGCTTAGATCTAATAAGCACAGGGGATACTGAAGCTTTCTTT	CASSLDLISTGDTEAFF
TRBJ2-4	.	.	TRBV7-9	TGTGCCAGCAGCAAGGACCAAGCAGCCAAAAACATTCAGTACTTC	CASSKDQAAKNIQYF
TRBJ1-5	.	.	TRBV5-6	TGTGCCAGCAGCCAGAGGGGCGCCTCTTCCCAGCCCCAGCATTTT	CASSQRGASSQPQHF
TRBJ1-1	.	.	TRBV28	TGTGCCAGCAGTTCCTTGGGGCGTGTTGGCACTGAAGCTTTCTTT	CASSSLGRVGTEAFF
TRBJ1-5	TRBD1	.	TRBV27	TGTGCCAGCAGGACAGGGGGCCAGCCCCAGCATTTT	CASRTGGQPQHF
TRBJ1-5	.	few	TRBV6-1	TGTGCCAGCAGTGAAGTCCAGCCCCAGCATTTT	CASSEVQPQHF
TRBJ1-2	TRBD1	.	TRBV19	TGTGCCAGTAGTATTTGGGACAGGGCAGGAGGCTACACCTTC	CASSIWDRAGGYTF
TRBJ2-2	TRBD2	.	TRBV5-1	TGCGCCAGCTCCCTGGGAGGGTTGAGCACCGGGGAGCTGTTTTTT	CASSLGGLSTGELFF
TRBJ2-2	.	few	TRBV4-3	TGCGCCAGCAGCCAAGGTGGAGGGCCTAACACCGGGGAGCTGTTTTTT	CASSQGGGPNTGELFF
TRBJ2-1	TRBD2	.	TRBV5-1	TGCGCCAGCAGCGAAAAAAGCGGGGTATACAATGAGCAGTTCTTC	CASSEKSGVYNEQFF
TRBJ1-1	.	.	TRBV5-1	TGCGCCAGCAGCTTGTTCGGGGGGGACGCAATAGGTGAAGCTTTCTTT	CASSLFGGDAIGEAFF
TRBJ1-6	.	.	TRBV7-9	TGTGCCAGCAGCTTAACTCAGGGGATAGGATCACCCCTCCACTTT	CASSLTQGIGSPLHF
TRBJ1-4	.	.	TRBV6-6	TGTGCCAGCAGTTCTTCCGGGGACGGACAAAATGAAAAACTGTTTTTT	CASSSSGDGQNEKLFF
TRBJ1-3	TRBD1	.	TRBV15	TGTGCCACCAGCAGACTAACAGGGGGGTCTGGAAACACCATATATTTT	CATSRLTGGSGNTIYF
TRBJ1-2	.	.	TRBV7-9	TGTGCCAGCAGCAAAACAGGGATACGGGTATATGGCTACACCTTC	CASSKTGIRVYGYTF
TRBJ2-5	.	.	TRBV5-4	TGTGCCAGCAGCTTGGTTGGGCAGACCCAGTACTTC	CASSLVGQTQYF
TRBJ2-5	.	.	TRBV25-1	TGTGCCAGCAGTGAATCCTCAGGGTATCGAGAGACCCAGTACTTC	CASSESSGYRETQYF
TRBJ1-1	.	once	TRBV7-2	TGTGCCAGCAGCTTAGGGAGGGGCAGAATTCCGTCTGAAGCTTTCTTT	CASSLGRGRIPSEAFF
TRBJ1-2	TRBD1	.	TRBV10-3	TGTGCCATCAGGGACAGGCGCTATGGCTACACCTTC	CAIRDRRYGYTF
TRBJ1-2	TRBD1	.	TRBV4-3	TGCGCCAGCAGCCAACGCAGGGGGAGGGGGCGCATCTATGGCTACACCTTC	CASSQRRGRGRIYGYTF
TRBJ1-1	.	.	TRBV18	TGTGCCAGCTCACCCTCGGGTTTGAACACTGAAGCTTTCTTT	CASSPSGLNTEAFF
TRBJ2-3	.	.	TRBV30	TGTGCCTGGGGGGACCTCGAAGATACGCAGTATTTT	CAWGDLEDTQYF
TRBJ1-1	.	.	TRBV19	TGTGCCAGCGCCGACAATTTTGAAGCTTTCTTT	CASADNFEAFF
TRBJ1-2	.	.	TRBV9	TGTGCCAGCAGCGCGGCAGGGTCCCCCCGGGGCTACACCTTC	CASSAAGSPRGYTF
TRBJ2-2	TRBD2	.	TRBV6-5	TGTGCCAGCAGTTTAGCGGGATCCGGGGAGCTGTTTTTT	CASSLAGSGELFF
TRBJ2-7	.	.	TRBV5-1	TGCGCCAGCAGCTCACAGGGGGGGACCTACGAGCAGTACTTC	CASSSQGGTYEQYF
TRBJ2-1	.	.	TRBV4-2	TGTGCCAGCAGCCAAGAGGGGCGGGCGGACGGAAATGAGCAGTTCTTC	CASSQEGRADGNEQFF
TRBJ1-1	.	once	TRBV28	TGTGCCAGCAGTTTTAGGGGGAACACTGAAGCTTTCTTT	CASSFRGNTEAFF
TRBJ2-6	.	.	TRBV30	TGTGCCTGGAGTGTCGGACGCCAGGGACTGAGGTCTGGGGCCAACGTCCTGACTTTC	CAWSVGRQGLRSGANVLTF
TRBJ1-4	TRBD1	.	TRBV5-5	TGTGCCAGCAGCTACCCAACAGGGGGCGGTGAAAAACTGTTTTTT	CASSYPTGGGEKLFF
TRBJ2-7	.	.	TRBV28	TGTGCCAGCAGTTTTGGCAGAGTCTACGAGCAGTACTTC	CASSFGRVYEQYF
TRBJ1-1	TRBD1	.	TRBV18	TGTGCCAGCTCACCACAAACAGGGGAAACTGAAGCTTTCTTT	CASSPQTGETEAFF
TRBJ1-1	.	.	TRBV6-4	TGTGCCAGCAGTGACGGGGGTGAAGCTTTCTTT	CASSDGGEAFF
TRBJ2-5	.	.	TRBV7-6	TGTGCCAGCAGCTTTAGCGGACAGAGAGAGACCCAGTACTTC	CASSFSGQRETQYF
TRBJ1-2	.	.	TRBV9	TGTGCCAGCAGCGTAGGCGGCGCCGAGGGTGGCTACACCTTC	CASSVGGAEGGYTF
TRBJ2-5	TRBD2	.	TRBV7-9	TGTGCCAGCAGCCCAGCGGGAGGGCCGCAGACCCAGTACTTC	CASSPAGGPQTQYF
TRBJ2-2	.	once	TRBV7-9	TGTGCCAGCACTACCGGGAACCGAGCGGATCCCGGGGAGCTGTTTTTT	CASTTGNRADPGELFF